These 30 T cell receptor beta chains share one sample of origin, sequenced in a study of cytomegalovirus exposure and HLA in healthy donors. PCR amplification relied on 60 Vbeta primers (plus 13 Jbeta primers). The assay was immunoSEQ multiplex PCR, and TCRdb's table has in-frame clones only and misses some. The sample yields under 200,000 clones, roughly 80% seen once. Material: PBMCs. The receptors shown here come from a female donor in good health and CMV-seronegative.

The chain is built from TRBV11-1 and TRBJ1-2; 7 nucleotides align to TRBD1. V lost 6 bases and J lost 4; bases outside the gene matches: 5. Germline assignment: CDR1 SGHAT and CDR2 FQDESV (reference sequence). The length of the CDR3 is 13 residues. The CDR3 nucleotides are TGTGCCAGCAGTCCCCGGGACAGCTATGGCTACACCTTC. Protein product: CASSPRDSYGYTF.

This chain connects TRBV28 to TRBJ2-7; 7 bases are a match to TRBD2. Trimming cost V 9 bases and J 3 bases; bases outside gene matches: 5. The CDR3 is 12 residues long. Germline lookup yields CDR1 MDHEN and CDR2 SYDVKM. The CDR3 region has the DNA TGTGCCAGTGGTTCGGGAGGCTACGAGCAGTACTTC. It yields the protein CASGSGGYEQYF. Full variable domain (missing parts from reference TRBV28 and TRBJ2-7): DVKVTQSSRYLVKRTGEKVFLECVQDMDHENMFWYRQDPGLGLRLIYFSYDVKMKEKGDIPEGYSVSREKKERFSLILESASTNQTSMYLCASGSGGYEQYFGPGTRLTVT.

The CDR3 DNA follows: TGTGCCAGCAGCTCGGGACAGGGGGCGAGGTACGAGCAGTACTTC. It codes for CASSSGQGARYEQYF. This chain links TRBV5-4 with TRBJ2-7, with TRBD1 matching 12 bases. Germline values: CDR1 SGHNT, CDR2 YYREEE (reference sequence). With 3 bases clipped from V and 4 bases from J, the junction kept 5 bases outside the gene matches. The CDR3 totals 15 residues.

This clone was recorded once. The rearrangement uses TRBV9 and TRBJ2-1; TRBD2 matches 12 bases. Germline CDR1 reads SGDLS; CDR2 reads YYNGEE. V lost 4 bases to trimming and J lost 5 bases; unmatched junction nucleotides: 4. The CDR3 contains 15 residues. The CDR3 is CASSLGLAGHNEQFF. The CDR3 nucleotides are TGTGCCAGCAGCCTTGGACTAGCGGGACACAATGAGCAGTTCTTC.

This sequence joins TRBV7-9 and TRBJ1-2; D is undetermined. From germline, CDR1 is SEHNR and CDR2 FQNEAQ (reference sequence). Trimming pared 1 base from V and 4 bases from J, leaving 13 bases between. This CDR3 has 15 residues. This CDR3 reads CASSLVLRLVYGYTF. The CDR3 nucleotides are TGTGCCAGCAGCTTAGTTCTCAGGCTCGTCTATGGCTACACCTTC. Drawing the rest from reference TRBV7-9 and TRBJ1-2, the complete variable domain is DTGVSQNPRHKITKRGQNVTFRCDPISEHNRLYWYRQTLGQGPEFLTYFQNEAQLEKSRLLSDRFSAERPKGSFSTLEIQRTEQGDSAMYLCASSLVLRLVYGYTFGSGTRLTVV.

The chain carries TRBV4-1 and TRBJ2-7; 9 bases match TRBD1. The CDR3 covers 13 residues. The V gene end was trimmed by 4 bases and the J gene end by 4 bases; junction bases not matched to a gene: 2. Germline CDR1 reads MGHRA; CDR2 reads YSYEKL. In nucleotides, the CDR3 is TGCGCCAGCAGCCTGGACAGGGGTTACGAGCAGTACTTC. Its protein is CASSLDRGYEQYF.

The CDR3 region has the DNA TGTGCCAGCAGCCTTAGCGGGTTATTAAACATTCAGTACTTC. Its protein product is CASSLSGLLNIQYF. The chain recombines TRBV13 with TRBJ2-4, with 7 positions matching TRBD2. J was trimmed by 6 bases and V by 5 bases; bases with no gene match: 7. CDR3 length equals 14 residues. CDR1 is PRHDT, CDR2 FYEKMQ, per germline (reference sequence).

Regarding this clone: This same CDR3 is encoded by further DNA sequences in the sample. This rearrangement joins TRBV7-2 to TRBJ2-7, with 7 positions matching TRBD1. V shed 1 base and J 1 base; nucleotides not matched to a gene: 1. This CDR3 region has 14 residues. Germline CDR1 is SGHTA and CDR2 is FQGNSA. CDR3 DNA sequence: TGTGCCAGCAGCTTAGGGACAGGATCCTACGAGCAGTACTTC. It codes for CASSLGTGSYEQYF.

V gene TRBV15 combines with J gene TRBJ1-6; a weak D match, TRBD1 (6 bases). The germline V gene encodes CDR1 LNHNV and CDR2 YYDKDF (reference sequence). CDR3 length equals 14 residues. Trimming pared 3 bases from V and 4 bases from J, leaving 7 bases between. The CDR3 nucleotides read TGTGCCACCAGCAGGGGACAATATAATTCACCCCTCCACTTT. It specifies CATSRGQYNSPLHF.

CDR3 amino acids: CASSFGQGSGSTDTQYF. CDR3 nucleotides: TGCGCCAGCAGCTTCGGACAGGGATCGGGGTCCACAGATACGCAGTATTTT. V usage is TRBV5-1 and J usage is TRBJ2-3, with 8 nucleotides matching TRBD1. V was pared by 2 bases and J by 2 bases, with 10 bases of the junction left unmatched. Looked up from germline, CDR1 is SGHRS and CDR2 is YFSETQ. The CDR3 loop spans 17 amino acids.

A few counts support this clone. The CDR3 reads CASSPRPAAGELFF. DNA for the CDR3: TGTGCCAGCAGCCCTCGGCCAGCGGCCGGGGAGCTGTTTTTT. The rearrangement joins TRBV2 to TRBJ2-2, with D possibly TRBD2 on 5 matching bases. The ends were cut back, 6 bases at V and 6 bases at J, with 14 bases in the middle. This CDR3 is built from 14 residues. The V gene's germline CDR1 is SNHLY and CDR2 FYNNEI.

The CDR3: CASSYRVINEKLFF. CDR3 DNA: TGTGCCAGCAGCTACAGGGTAATAAATGAAAAACTGTTTTTT. The chain employs TRBV27 and TRBJ1-4, with a possible D match to TRBD1 (6 bases). The CDR3 loop spans 14 amino acids. Germline CDR1 reads MNHEY; CDR2 reads SMNVEV (reference sequence). V lost 6 bases to trimming and J lost 5 bases, with 13 bases between them.

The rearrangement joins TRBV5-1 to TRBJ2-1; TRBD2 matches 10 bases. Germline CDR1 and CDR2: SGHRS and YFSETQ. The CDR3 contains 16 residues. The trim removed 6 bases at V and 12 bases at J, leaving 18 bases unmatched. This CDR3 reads CASNLQSGGAGSGQFF. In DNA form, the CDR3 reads TGCGCCAGCAACTTACAGAGCGGGGGGGCAGGGAGTGGGCAGTTCTTC.

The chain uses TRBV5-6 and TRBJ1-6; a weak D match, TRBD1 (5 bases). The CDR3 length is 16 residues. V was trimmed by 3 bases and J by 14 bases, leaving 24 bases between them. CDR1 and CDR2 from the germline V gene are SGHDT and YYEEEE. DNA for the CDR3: TGTGCCAGCAGCTCCACCACACGGGGGGACCCGTCCACCCTCCACTTT. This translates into CASSSTTRGDPSTLHF.

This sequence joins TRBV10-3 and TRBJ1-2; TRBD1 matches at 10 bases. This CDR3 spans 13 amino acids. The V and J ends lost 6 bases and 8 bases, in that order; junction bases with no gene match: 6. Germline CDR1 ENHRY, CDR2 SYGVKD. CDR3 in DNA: TGTGCCATCAGCCAGGGACAGGGGATAGGCTACACCTTC. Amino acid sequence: CAISQGQGIGYTF.

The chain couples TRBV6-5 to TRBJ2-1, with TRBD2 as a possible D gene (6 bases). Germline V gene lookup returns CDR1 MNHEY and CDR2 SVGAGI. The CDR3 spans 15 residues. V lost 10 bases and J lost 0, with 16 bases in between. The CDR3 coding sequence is TGTGCCACCTACCCCGCGGGAAGCTCCTACAATGAGCAGTTCTTC. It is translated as CATYPAGSSYNEQFF.

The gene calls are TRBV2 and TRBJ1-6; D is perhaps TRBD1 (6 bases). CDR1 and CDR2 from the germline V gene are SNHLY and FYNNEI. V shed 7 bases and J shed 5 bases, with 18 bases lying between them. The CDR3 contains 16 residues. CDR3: CASTILGRGNNSPLHF. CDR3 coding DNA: TGTGCCAGCACAATTTTAGGCAGGGGCAATAATTCACCCCTCCACTTT.

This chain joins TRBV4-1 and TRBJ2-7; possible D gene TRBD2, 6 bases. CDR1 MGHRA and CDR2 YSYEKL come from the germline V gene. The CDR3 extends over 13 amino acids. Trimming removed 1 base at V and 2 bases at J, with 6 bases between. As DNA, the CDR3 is TGCGCCAGCAGCCAAGGGGGGGCCTACGAGCAGTACTTC. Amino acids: CASSQGGAYEQYF.

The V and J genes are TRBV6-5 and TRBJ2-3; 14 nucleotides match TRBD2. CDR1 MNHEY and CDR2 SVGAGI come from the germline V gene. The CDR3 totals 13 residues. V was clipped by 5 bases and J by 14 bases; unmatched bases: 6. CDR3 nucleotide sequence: TGTGCCAGCAGTCAGGGACTAGCGGGAGAGTGGTATTTT. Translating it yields CASSQGLAGEWYF.

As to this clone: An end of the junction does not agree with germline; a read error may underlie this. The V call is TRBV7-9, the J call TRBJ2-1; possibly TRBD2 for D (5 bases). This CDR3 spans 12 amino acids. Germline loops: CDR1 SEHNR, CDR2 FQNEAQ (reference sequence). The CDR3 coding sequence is TGTTCCAGCAGCTTAATCGGGGATGAGCAGTTCTTC. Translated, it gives CSSSLIGDEQFF. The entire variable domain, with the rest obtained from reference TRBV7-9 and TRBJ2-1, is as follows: DTGVSQNPRHKITKRGQNVTFRCDPISEHNRLYWYRQTLGQGPEFLTYFQNEAQLEKSRLLSDRFSAERPKGSFSTLEIQRTEQGDSAMYLCSSSLIGDEQFFGPGTRLTVL.

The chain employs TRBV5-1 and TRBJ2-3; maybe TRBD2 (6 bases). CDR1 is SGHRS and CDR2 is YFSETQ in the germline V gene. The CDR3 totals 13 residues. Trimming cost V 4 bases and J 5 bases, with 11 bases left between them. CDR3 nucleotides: TGCGCCAGCAGCCGTAACGGGGGAGATACGCAGTATTTT. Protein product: CASSRNGGDTQYF.

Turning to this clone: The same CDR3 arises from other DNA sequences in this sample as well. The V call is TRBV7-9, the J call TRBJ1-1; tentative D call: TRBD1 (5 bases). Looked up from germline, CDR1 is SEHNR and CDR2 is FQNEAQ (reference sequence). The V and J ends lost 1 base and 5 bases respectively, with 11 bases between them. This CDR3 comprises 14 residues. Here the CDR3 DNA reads TGTGCCAGCAGCTTAGGGGCGGGGGGTACTGAAGCTTTCTTT. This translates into CASSLGAGGTEAFF.

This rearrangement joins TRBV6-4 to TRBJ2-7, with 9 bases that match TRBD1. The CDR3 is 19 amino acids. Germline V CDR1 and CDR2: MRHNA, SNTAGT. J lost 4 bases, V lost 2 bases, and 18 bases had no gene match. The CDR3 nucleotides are TGTGCCAGCAGTGACCCGCCGGGACAGGGTCCCCCAAAGTGGTACGAGCAGTACTTC. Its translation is CASSDPPGQGPPKWYEQYF.

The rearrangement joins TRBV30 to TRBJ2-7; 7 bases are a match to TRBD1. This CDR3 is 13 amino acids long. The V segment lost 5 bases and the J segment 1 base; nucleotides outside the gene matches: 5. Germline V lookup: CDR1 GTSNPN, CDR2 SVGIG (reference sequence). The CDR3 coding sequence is TGTGCCTGGGACAGGGACCTTTCCTACGAGCAGTACTTC. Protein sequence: CAWDRDLSYEQYF.

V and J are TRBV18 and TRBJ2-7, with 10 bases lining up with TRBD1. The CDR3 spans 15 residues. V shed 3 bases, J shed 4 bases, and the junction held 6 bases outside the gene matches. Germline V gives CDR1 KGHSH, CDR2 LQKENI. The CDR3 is CASSPPGQGTYEQYF. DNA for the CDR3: TGTGCCAGCTCACCTCCGGGACAGGGGACTTACGAGCAGTACTTC.

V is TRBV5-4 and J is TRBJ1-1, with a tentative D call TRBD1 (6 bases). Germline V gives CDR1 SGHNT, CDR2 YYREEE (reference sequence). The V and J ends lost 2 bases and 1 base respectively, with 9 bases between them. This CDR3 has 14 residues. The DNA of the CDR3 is TGTGCCAGCAGCTTACAGGACAGGAACACTGAAGCTTTCTTT. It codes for CASSLQDRNTEAFF.

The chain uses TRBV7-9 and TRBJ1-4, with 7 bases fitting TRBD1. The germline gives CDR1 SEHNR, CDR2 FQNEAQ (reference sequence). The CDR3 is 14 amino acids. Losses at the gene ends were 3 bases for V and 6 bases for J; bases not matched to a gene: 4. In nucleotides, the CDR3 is TGTGCCAGCAGCTTTAGGGGGCGGGATGAAAAACTGTTTTTT. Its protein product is CASSFRGRDEKLFF.

This chain's CDR3 is CSVRGQGETQYF. The CDR3 nucleotides are TGCAGCGTTAGGGGACAGGGAGAGACCCAGTACTTC. The rearrangement links TRBV29-1 to TRBJ2-5; 9 positions agree with TRBD1. CDR1 and CDR2 from the germline V gene are SQVTM and ANQGSEA. The ends lost 5 bases at V and 4 bases at J; junction bases unmatched: 2. The CDR3 runs 12 residues. The full variable domain, in which reference TRBV29-1 and TRBJ2-5 provide the parts outside the CDR3, is SAVISQKPSRDICQRGTSLTIQCQVDSQVTMMFWYRQQPGQSLTLIATANQGSEATYESGFVIDKFPISRPNLTFSTLTVSNMSPEDSSIYLCSVRGQGETQYFGPGTRLLVL.

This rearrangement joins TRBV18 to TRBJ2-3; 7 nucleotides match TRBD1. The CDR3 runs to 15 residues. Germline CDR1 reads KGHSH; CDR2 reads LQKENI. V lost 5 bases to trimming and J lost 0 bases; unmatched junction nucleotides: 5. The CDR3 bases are TGTGCCAGCTCATCTCGGACAGGAAGCACAGATACGCAGTATTTT. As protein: CASSSRTGSTDTQYF. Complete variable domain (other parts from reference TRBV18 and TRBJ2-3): NAGVMQNPRHLVRRRGQEARLRCSPMKGHSHVYWYRQLPEEGLKFMVYLQKENIIDESGMPKERFSAEFPKEGPSILRIQQVVRGDSAAYFCASSSRTGSTDTQYFGPGTRLTVL.

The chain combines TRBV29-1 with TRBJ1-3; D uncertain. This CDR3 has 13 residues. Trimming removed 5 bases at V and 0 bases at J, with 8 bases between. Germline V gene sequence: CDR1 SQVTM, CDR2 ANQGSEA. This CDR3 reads CSVRPYSGNTIYF. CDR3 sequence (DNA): TGCAGCGTTCGTCCTTACTCTGGAAACACCATATATTTT.